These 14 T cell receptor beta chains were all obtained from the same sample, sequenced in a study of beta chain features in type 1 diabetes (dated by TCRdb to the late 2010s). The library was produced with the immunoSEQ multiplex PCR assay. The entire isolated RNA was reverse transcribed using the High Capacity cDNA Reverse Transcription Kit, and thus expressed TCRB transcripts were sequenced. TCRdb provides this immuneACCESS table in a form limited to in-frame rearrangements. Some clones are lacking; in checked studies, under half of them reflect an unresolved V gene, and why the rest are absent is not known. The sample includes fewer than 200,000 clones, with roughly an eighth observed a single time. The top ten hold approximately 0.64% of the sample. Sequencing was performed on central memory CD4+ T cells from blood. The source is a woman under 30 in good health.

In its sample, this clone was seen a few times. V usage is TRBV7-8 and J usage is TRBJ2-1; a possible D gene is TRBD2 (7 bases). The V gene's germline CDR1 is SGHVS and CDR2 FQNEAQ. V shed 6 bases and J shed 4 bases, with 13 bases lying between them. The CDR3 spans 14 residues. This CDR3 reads CASREGGGYNEQFF. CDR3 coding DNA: TGTGCCAGCAGGGAGGGAGGGGGTTACAATGAGCAGTTCTTC.

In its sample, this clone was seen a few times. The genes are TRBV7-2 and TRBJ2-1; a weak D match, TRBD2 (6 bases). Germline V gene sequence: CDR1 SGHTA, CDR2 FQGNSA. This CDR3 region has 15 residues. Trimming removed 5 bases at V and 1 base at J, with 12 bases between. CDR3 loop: CASSQHGGSYNEQFF. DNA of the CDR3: TGTGCCAGCAGCCAACATGGGGGGTCCTACAATGAGCAGTTCTTC.

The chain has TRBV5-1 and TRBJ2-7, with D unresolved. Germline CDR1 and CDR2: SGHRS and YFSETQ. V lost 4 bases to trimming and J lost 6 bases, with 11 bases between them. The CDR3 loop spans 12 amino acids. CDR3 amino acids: CASSRDSLEQYF. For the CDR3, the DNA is TGCGCCAGCAGCAGAGACTCTCTCGAGCAGTACTTC.

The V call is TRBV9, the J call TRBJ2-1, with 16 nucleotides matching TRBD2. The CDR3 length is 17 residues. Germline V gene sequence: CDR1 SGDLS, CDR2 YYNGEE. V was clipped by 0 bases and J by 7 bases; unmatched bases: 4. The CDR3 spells CASSVGGTSGRGNEQFF. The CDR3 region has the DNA TGTGCCAGCAGCGTAGGAGGGACTAGCGGGAGGGGAAATGAGCAGTTCTTC. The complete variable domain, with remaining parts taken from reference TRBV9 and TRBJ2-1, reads DSGVTQTPKHLITATGQRVTLRCSPRSGDLSVYWYQQSLDQGLQFLIQYYNGEERAKGNILERFSAQQFPDLHSELNLSSLELGDSALYFCASSVGGTSGRGNEQFFGPGTRLTVL.

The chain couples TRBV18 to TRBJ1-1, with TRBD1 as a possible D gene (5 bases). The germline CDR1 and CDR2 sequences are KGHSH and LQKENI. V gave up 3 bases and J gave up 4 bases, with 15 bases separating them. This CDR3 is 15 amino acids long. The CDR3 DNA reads TGTGCCAGCTCACCTCCCGGCGGGGGAGGCACTGAAGCTTTCTTT. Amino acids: CASSPPGGGGTEAFF.

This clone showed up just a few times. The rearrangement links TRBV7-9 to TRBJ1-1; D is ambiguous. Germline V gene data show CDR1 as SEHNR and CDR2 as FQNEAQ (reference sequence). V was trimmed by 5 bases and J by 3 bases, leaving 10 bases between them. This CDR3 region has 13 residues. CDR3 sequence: CASSMNQDTEAFF. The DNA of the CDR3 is TGTGCCAGCAGCATGAACCAGGACACTGAAGCTTTCTTT.

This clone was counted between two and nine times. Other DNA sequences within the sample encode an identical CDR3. CDR3 bases: TGTGCCAGCAGCTCCCGGGGATACGGCTACACCTTC. This codes for CASSSRGYGYTF. The chain couples TRBV28 to TRBJ1-2; D remains ambiguous. In germline, CDR1 is MDHEN, CDR2 SYDVKM. The CDR3 contains 12 residues. V was clipped by 6 bases and J by 8 bases, with 13 bases between them.

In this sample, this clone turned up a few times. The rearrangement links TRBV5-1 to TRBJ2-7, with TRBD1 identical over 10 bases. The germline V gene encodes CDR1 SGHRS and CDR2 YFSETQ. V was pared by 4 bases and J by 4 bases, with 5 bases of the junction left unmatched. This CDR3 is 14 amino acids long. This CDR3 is CASSPADRGYEQYF. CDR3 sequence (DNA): TGCGCCAGCAGCCCGGCGGACAGGGGGTACGAGCAGTACTTC.

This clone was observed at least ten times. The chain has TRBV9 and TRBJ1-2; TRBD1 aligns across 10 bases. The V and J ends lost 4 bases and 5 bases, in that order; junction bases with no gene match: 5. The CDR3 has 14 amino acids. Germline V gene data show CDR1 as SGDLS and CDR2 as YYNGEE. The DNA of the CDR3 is TGTGCCAGCAGCCGGATGGGACAGGGGTATGGCTACACCTTC. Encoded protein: CASSRMGQGYGYTF. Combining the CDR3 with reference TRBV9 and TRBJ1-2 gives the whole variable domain DSGVTQTPKHLITATGQRVTLRCSPRSGDLSVYWYQQSLDQGLQFLIQYYNGEERAKGNILERFSAQQFPDLHSELNLSSLELGDSALYFCASSRMGQGYGYTFGSGTRLTVV.

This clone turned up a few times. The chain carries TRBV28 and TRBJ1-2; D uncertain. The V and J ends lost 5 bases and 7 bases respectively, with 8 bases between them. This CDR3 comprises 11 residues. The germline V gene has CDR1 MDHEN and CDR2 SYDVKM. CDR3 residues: CASSRSGGYTF. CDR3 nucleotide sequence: TGTGCCAGCAGTCGTTCGGGTGGCTACACCTTC.

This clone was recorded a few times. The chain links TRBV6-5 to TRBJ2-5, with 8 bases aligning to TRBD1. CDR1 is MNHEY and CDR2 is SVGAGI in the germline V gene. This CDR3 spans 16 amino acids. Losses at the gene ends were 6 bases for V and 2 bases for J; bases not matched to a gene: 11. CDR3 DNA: TGTGCCAGCAGGTACATTCCCGGGACAGGACAAGAGACCCAGTACTTC. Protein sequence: CASRYIPGTGQETQYF.

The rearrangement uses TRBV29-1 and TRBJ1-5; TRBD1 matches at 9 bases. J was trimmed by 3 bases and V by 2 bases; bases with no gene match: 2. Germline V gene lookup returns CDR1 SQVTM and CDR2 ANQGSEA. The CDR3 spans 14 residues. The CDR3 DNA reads TGCAGCGTTGAAACAGGGGGCAACAATCAGCCCCAGCATTTT. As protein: CSVETGGNNQPQHF. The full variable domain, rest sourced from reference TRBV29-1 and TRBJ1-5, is SAVISQKPSRDICQRGTSLTIQCQVDSQVTMMFWYRQQPGQSLTLIATANQGSEATYESGFVIDKFPISRPNLTFSTLTVSNMSPEDSSIYLCSVETGGNNQPQHFGDGTRLSIL.

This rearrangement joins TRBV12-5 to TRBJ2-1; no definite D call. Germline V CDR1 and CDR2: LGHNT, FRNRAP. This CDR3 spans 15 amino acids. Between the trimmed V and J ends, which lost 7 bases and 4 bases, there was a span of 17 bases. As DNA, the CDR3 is TGTGCTAGTGCCCCCGACACGACGTTTTACAATGAGCAGTTCTTC. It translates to CASAPDTTFYNEQFF.

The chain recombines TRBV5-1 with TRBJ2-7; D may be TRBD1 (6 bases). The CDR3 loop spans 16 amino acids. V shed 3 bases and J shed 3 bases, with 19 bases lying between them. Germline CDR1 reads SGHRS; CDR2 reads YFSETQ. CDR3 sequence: CASSSRPQGRDYEQYF. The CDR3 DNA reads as TGCGCCAGCAGCTCGCGTCCACAGGGTCGGGACTACGAGCAGTACTTC.